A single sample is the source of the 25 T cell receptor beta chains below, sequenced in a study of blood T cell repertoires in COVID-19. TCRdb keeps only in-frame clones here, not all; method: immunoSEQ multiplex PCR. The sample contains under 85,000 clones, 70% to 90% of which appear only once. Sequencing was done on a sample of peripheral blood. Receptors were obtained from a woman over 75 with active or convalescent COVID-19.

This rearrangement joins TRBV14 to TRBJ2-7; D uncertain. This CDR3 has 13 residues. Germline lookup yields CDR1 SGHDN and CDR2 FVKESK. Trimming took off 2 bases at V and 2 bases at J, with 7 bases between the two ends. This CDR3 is CASSQWQAYEQYF. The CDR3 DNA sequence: TGTGCCAGCAGCCAATGGCAGGCCTACGAGCAGTACTTC.

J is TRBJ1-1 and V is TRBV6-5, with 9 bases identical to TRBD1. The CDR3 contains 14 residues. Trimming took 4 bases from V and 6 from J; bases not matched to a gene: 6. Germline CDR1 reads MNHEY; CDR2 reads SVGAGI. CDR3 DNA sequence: TGTGCCAGCAGTTTGACAGGGGGGAGAGCTGAAGCTTTCTTT. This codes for CASSLTGGRAEAFF.

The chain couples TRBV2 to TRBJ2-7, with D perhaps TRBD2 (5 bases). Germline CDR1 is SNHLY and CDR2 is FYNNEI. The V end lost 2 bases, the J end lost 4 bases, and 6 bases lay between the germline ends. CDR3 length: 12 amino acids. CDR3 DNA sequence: TGTGCCAGCAGTGAATGGGAGTACGAGCAGTACTTC. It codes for CASSEWEYEQYF. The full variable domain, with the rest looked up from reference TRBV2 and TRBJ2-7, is EPEVTQTPSHQVTQMGQEVILRCVPISNHLYFYWYRQILGQKVEFLVSFYNNEISEKSEIFDDQFSVERPDGSNFTLKIRSTKLEDSAMYFCASSEWEYEQYFGPGTRLTVT.

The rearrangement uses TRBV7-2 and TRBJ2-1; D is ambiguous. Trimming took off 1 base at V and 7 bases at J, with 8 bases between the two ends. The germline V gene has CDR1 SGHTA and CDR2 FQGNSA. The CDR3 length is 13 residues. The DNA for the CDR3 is TGTGCCAGCAGCTTAGTAGCTGTAAATGAGCAGTTCTTC. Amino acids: CASSLVAVNEQFF.

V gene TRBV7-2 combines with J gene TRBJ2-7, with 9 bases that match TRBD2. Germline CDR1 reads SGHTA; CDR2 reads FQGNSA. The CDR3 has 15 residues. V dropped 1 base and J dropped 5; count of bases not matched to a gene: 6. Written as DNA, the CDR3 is TGTGCCAGCAGCTTAGGGCTAGCGGGGTACGACGAGCAGTACTTC. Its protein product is CASSLGLAGYDEQYF.

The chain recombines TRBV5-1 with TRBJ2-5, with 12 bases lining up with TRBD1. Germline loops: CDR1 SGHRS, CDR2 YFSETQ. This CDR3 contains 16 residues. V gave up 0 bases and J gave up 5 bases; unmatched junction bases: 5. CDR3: CASSLGDRGRQETQYF. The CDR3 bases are TGCGCCAGCAGCTTGGGGGACAGGGGGCGCCAGGAGACCCAGTACTTC.

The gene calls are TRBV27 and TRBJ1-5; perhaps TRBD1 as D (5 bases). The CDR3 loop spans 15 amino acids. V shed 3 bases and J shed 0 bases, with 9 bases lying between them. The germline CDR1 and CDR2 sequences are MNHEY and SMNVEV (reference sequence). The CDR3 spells CASSFSRASNQPQHF. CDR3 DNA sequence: TGTGCCAGCAGTTTCAGCAGGGCTAGCAATCAGCCCCAGCATTTT.

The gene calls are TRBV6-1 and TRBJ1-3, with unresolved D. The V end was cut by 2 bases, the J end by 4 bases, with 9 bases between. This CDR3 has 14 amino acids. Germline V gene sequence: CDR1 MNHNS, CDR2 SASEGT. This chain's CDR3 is CASSESGRGNTIYF. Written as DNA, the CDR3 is TGTGCCAGCAGTGAAAGTGGGAGGGGAAACACCATATATTTT.

CDR3 in amino acids: CASSLRRGGLDTQYF. The DNA of the CDR3 is TGTGCCAGCAGCTTAAGGCGGGGGGGCCTGGATACGCAGTATTTT. J is TRBJ2-3 and V is TRBV13, with 9 bases matching TRBD2. V shed 2 bases and J 6 bases; nucleotides not matched to a gene: 6. The CDR3 consists of 15 residues. From germline, CDR1 is PRHDT and CDR2 FYEKMQ (reference sequence).

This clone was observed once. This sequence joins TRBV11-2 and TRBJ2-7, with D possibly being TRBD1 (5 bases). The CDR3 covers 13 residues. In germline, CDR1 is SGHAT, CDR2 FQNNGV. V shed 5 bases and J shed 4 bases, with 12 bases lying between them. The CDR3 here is CASSPTSGYEQYF. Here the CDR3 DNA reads TGTGCCAGCAGCCCCACCTCAGGGTACGAGCAGTACTTC.

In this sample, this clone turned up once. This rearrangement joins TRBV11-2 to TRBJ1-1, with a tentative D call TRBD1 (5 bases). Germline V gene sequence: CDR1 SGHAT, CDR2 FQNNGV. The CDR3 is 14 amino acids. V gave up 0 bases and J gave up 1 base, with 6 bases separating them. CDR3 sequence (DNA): TGTGCCAGCAGCTTAGAGCAGGGGAACACTGAAGCTTTCTTT. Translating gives CASSLEQGNTEAFF. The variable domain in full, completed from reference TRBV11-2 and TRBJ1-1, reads EAGVAQSPRYKIIEKRQSVAFWCNPISGHATLYWYQQILGQGPKLLIQFQNNGVVDDSQLPKDRFSAERLKGVDSTLKIQPAKLEDSAVYLCASSLEQGNTEAFFGQGTRLTVV.

The CDR3 loop is CTSSQDGTMGSRTGELFF. CDR3 DNA sequence: TGCACCAGCAGCCAAGATGGGACAATGGGTTCTCGCACCGGGGAGCTGTTTTTT. The chain joins TRBV1 to TRBJ2-2; TRBD1 reflects the table's D call only, with no check against the DNA. TRBV1 is recorded as a pseudogene. CDR3 length equals 18 residues.

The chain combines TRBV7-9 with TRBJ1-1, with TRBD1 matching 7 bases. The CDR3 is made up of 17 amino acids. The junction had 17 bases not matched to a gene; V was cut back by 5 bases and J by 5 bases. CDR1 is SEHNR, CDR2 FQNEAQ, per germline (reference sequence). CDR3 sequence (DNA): TGTGCCAGCAGCCCCTTGGACAGGCTGCGGCGGAGGACTGAAGCTTTCTTT. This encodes CASSPLDRLRRRTEAFF.

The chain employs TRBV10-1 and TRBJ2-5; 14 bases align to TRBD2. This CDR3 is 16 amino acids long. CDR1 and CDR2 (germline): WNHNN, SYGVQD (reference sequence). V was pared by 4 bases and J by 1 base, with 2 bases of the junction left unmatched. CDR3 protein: CASSAGLAGGQETQYF. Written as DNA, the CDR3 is TGCGCCAGCAGTGCCGGACTAGCGGGAGGCCAAGAGACCCAGTACTTC.

The CDR3 DNA sequence: TGTGCCAGCAGCCCTAGGGGAAGCTATGGCTACACCTTC. It codes for CASSPRGSYGYTF. This chain links TRBV7-8 with TRBJ1-2, with a tentative D call TRBD1 (5 bases). Between the trimmed V and J ends, which lost 5 bases and 4 bases, there was a span of 11 bases. The CDR3 is 13 residues long. In germline, CDR1 is SGHVS, CDR2 FQNEAQ.

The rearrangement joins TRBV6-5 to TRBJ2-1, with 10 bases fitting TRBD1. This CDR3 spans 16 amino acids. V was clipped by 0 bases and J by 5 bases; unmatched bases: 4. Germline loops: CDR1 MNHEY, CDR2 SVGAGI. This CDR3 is CASSYSAGTGDNEQFF. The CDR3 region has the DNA TGTGCCAGCAGTTACTCCGCCGGGACAGGGGACAATGAGCAGTTCTTC.

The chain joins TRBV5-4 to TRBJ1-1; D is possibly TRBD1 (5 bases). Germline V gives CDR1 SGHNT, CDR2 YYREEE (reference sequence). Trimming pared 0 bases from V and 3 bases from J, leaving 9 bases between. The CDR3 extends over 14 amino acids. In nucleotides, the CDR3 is TGTGCCAGCAGCTTGGGCGCGACAGACACTGAAGCTTTCTTT. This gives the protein CASSLGATDTEAFF.

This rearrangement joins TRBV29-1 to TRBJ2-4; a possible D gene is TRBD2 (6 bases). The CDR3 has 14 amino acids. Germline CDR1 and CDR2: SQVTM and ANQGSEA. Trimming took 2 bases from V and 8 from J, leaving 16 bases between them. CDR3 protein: CSVESASARDIQYF. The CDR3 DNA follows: TGCAGCGTTGAATCGGCTAGCGCTCGGGACATTCAGTACTTC.

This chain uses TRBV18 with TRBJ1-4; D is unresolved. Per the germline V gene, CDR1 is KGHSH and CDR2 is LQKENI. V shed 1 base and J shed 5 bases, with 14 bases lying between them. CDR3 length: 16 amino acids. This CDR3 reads CASSPQWRRSNEKLFF. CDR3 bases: TGTGCCAGCTCACCACAATGGAGGAGGTCAAATGAAAAACTGTTTTTT.

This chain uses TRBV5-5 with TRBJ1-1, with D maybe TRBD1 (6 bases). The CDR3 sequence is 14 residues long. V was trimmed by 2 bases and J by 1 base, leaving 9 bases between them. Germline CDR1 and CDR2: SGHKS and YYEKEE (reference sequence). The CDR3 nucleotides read TGTGCCAGCAGCTTTAAACAGGGGAACACTGAAGCTTTCTTT. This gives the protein CASSFKQGNTEAFF.

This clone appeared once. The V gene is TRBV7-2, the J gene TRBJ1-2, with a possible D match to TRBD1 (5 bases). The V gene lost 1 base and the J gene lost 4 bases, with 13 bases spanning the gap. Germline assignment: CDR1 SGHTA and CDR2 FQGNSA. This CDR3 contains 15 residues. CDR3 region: CASSLGQGIAYGYTF. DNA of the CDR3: TGTGCCAGCAGCTTAGGGCAGGGAATTGCCTATGGCTACACCTTC.

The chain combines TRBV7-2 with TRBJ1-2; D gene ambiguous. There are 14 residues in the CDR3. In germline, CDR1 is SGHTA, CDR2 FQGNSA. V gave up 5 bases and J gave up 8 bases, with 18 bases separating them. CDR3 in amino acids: CASSEGVGISGYTF. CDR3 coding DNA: TGTGCCAGCAGCGAGGGAGTCGGTATCAGCGGCTACACCTTC.

CDR3 protein: CASSLAGGNEQYF. CDR3 coding DNA: TGTGCCAGCAGTTTGGCAGGGGGGAACGAGCAGTACTTC. The chain combines TRBV28 with TRBJ2-7, with a tentative D call TRBD1 (7 bases). V dropped 3 bases and J dropped 5 bases, with 11 bases sitting between them. Germline V gives CDR1 MDHEN, CDR2 SYDVKM. This CDR3 is built from 13 residues.

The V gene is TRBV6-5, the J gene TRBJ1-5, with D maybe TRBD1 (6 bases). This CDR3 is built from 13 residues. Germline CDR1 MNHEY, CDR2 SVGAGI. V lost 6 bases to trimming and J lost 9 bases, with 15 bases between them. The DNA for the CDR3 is TGTGCCAGCAGCGTACAGGGTAACCGGCCCCAGCATTTT. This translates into CASSVQGNRPQHF.

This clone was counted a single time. CDR3 DNA sequence: TGTGCCAGCAGCTCCGGACTAGCGGGGGCCCGCACAGATACGCAGTATTTT. It yields the protein CASSSGLAGARTDTQYF. J is TRBJ2-3 and V is TRBV7-9, with 13 positions matching TRBD2. The CDR3 runs to 17 residues. Germline V gene lookup returns CDR1 SEHNR and CDR2 FQNEAQ (reference sequence). After removal of 4 bases from V and 1 base from J, the junction contained 5 bases not matched to a gene.